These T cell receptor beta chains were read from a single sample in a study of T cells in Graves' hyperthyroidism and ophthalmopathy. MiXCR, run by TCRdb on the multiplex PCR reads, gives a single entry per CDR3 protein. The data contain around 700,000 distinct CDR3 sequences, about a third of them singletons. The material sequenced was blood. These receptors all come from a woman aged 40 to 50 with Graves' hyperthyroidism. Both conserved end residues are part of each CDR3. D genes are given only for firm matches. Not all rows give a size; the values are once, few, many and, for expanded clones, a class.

CDR3nt: TGTGCCAGCAGCTTGACCTCGACAGGGTCGACCACCGGGGAGCTGTTTTTT
CDR3aa: CASSLTSTGSTTGELFF
d_gene: TRBD1
j_gene: TRBJ2-2
v_gene: TRBV11-2
abundance: NA

CDR3nt: TGTGCCAGTAAGCGAAAAACGGAAACTGAAGCTTTCTTT
CDR3aa: CASKRKTETEAFF
d_gene: NA
j_gene: TRBJ1-1
v_gene: TRBV19
abundance: few

CDR3nt: TGTGCCAGCAGCTTAGATTATGGGGACAGGGGATGGGGACAGCCCCAGCATTTT
CDR3aa: CASSLDYGDRGWGQPQHF
d_gene: TRBD1
j_gene: TRBJ1-5
v_gene: TRBV7-9
abundance: few

CDR3nt: TGTGCCAGCAGTACCGGGGCCGAGGGGACCCAGTACTTC
CDR3aa: CASSTGAEGTQYF
d_gene: NA
j_gene: TRBJ2-5
v_gene: TRBV6-5
abundance: NA

CDR3nt: TGTGCCAGTAGTATAGCGTACGCTGAAGCTTTCTTT
CDR3aa: CASSIAYAEAFF
d_gene: NA
j_gene: TRBJ1-1
v_gene: TRBV19
abundance: NA

CDR3nt: TGTGCCAGCGCATTGGGCACTCCGTACGAGCAGTACTTC
CDR3aa: CASALGTPYEQYF
d_gene: NA
j_gene: TRBJ2-7
v_gene: TRBV7-2
abundance: NA

CDR3nt: TGTGCCATCAGTGAGGCCGGAACAAGGACCGGGGAGCTGTTTTTT
CDR3aa: CAISEAGTRTGELFF
d_gene: NA
j_gene: TRBJ2-2
v_gene: TRBV2
abundance: NA

CDR3nt: TGTGCCTGGAGTGACACGATTTCTGGAAACACCATATATTTT
CDR3aa: CAWSDTISGNTIYF
d_gene: NA
j_gene: TRBJ1-3
v_gene: TRBV30
abundance: NA

CDR3nt: TGCGCCAGCACCCCGACGAGGAGGGGGCGGCGAGAAGGAGAGACCCAGTACTTC
CDR3aa: CASTPTRRGRREGETQYF
d_gene: NA
j_gene: TRBJ2-5
v_gene: TRBV10-2
abundance: NA

CDR3nt: TGTGCCAGCAGCCGGAGGGTCGGGCTGAACTATGGCTACACCTTC
CDR3aa: CASSRRVGLNYGYTF
d_gene: NA
j_gene: TRBJ1-2
v_gene: TRBV6-5
abundance: NA